The clone carrying this TCR beta chain was detected a few times. The antigen remains unidentified. Other DNA sequences from this sample encode an identical CDR3 as well. This record comes from a study of shared clonotypes between healthy human individuals. The CDR3 has 13 amino acids. The trim removed 4 bases at V and 5 bases at J, leaving 4 bases unmatched. The germline CDR1 and CDR2 sequences are SGHDT and YYEEEE. In the study's own analysis: Sequence data from immunoSEQ were junction-only and lacked quality scores; consequently, filtering differed. The repertoire was sequenced with immunoSEQ multiplex PCR; TCRdb's copy has only in-frame clones and lacks some. Clone size and V and J calls were adopted from that table, with D and trimming inferred from the DNA. Counted here are about 2.5 million clones, 85% to 95% occurring once; the ten biggest clones make up 0.37%. Findings and caveats of the study: The study found about 5% of naive CD4 clonotypes shared across a handful of donors. Generally, estimated richness proved larger in naive subsets than it did in memory subsets.

This chain joins TRBV5-6 and TRBJ1-1, with 8 bases matching TRBD1. The TCR comes from a man younger than 30 in good health. Some clones in this sample may be carry-over from other donors' samples. The sequencing sample was made of naive CD4+ T cells from PBMCs. As to subset: CD45RA+ positively selected. CDR3 sequence reads: CASSLDRGTEAFF. The CDR3 DNA follows: TGTGCCAGCAGCCTCGACAGGGGAACTGAAGCTTTCTTT.